This T cell receptor (beta chain) was sequenced in a study of shared clonotypes between healthy human individuals. The study, taken as a whole, reports: Shared clonotypes across all four donors exceeded non-shared ones in generation probability.

CDR1 and CDR2 (germline): KGHSH, LQKENI. Between the trimmed V and J ends, which lost 3 bases and 3 bases, there was a span of 15 bases. This CDR3 contains 16 residues. Worth noting for this clone: Its antigen is unidentified.

Measured with immunoSEQ multiplex PCR; TCRdb has only the in-frame clones, and not every one. This sample has some 2.1 million clones, with about 95% found just once. V is TRBV18 and J is TRBJ1-5; D is uncertain. This receptor was taken from a man between 18 and 29 years old in good health. Sequencing was done on a sample of naive CD4+ T cells sorted from blood. Regarding subset: CD45RA+ positively selected. CDR3 loop: CASSPQAPSLNQPQHF. The CDR3 bases are TGTGCCAGCTCACCTCAGGCCCCCAGCCTCAATCAGCCCCAGCATTTT.